Below, 29 T cell receptor beta chains from the same sample are listed, as sequenced in a study of cytomegalovirus exposure and HLA in healthy donors. The PCR contained 60 Vbeta and 13 Jbeta primers. TCRdb's copy holds only in-frame clones and misses some; the assay was immunoSEQ multiplex PCR. This table has 110,000 to 150,000 clones, 80% appearing once. The material sequenced was PBMCs. The receptor source for this set is a middle-aged man in good health and CMV-seronegative.

The rearrangement links TRBV6-5 to TRBJ1-1; 7 bases fit TRBD1. Germline V gene lookup returns CDR1 MNHEY and CDR2 SVGAGI. The CDR3 contains 15 residues. After removal of 4 bases from V and 4 bases from J, the junction contained 9 bases not matched to a gene. CDR3 nucleotide sequence: TGTGCCAGCAGTTTGACAGGGATAGGCGGCACTGAAGCTTTCTTT. Its translation is CASSLTGIGGTEAFF.

The gene calls are TRBV30 and TRBJ2-7, with 7 bases aligning to TRBD2. The CDR3 is 12 amino acids. V shed 2 bases and J 3 bases; nucleotides not matched to a gene: 1. Germline loops: CDR1 GTSNPN, CDR2 SVGIG (reference sequence). CDR3 amino acids: CAWSSGGYEQYF. The CDR3 DNA follows: TGTGCCTGGAGTTCGGGGGGCTACGAGCAGTACTTC.

V and J are TRBV9 and TRBJ1-1; D unclear. Germline V gene lookup returns CDR1 SGDLS and CDR2 YYNGEE. Between the trimmed V and J ends, which lost 0 bases and 1 base, there was a span of 10 bases. The CDR3 extends over 15 amino acids. The CDR3 region is CASSVASQANTEAFF. The CDR3 coding sequence is TGTGCCAGCAGCGTAGCTAGTCAAGCGAACACTGAAGCTTTCTTT.

In DNA form, the CDR3 reads TGTGCCAGCAGCTTACCGGGCACCGGGGAGCTGTTTTTT. Protein: CASSLPGTGELFF. The V gene is TRBV5-5, the J gene TRBJ2-2; no definite D call. The length of the CDR3 is 13 residues. From germline, CDR1 is SGHKS and CDR2 YYEKEE (reference sequence). Trimming cost V 2 bases and J 4 bases, with 6 bases left between them.

The rearrangement joins TRBV28 to TRBJ2-7, with TRBD1 as a possible D gene (5 bases). The germline gives CDR1 MDHEN, CDR2 SYDVKM. Between the trimmed V and J ends, which lost 6 bases and 2 bases, there was a span of 8 bases. The CDR3 covers 12 residues. The CDR3 region has the DNA TGTGCCAGCAGGGCGACAGCCTACGAGCAGTACTTC. Translating it yields CASRATAYEQYF.

The J gene is TRBJ2-7, the V gene TRBV4-1; 8 bases line up with TRBD2. Germline V gene sequence: CDR1 MGHRA, CDR2 YSYEKL. Trimming at V came to 1 base and at J to 7 bases, leaving 9 bases not matched to a gene. The CDR3 contains 15 residues. For the CDR3, the DNA is TGCGCCAGCAGCCAAGGGGTTAGCGGGGCGACGGAGCAGTACTTC. Amino acid sequence: CASSQGVSGATEQYF.

The chain uses TRBV28 and TRBJ1-1; 7 bases fit TRBD1. CDR3 length equals 13 residues. Unmatched junction bases numbered 7, after V lost 6 bases and J lost 6 bases. Germline CDR1 and CDR2: MDHEN and SYDVKM. CDR3 amino acids: CASRSGQASEAFF. Written as DNA, the CDR3 is TGTGCCAGCAGGAGTGGACAGGCCTCTGAAGCTTTCTTT.

The chain uses TRBV11-2 and TRBJ1-1, with 10 bases fitting TRBD1. From germline, CDR1 is SGHAT and CDR2 FQNNGV. Unmatched junction bases numbered 3, after V lost 1 base and J lost 4 bases. The CDR3 consists of 15 residues. The CDR3 region has the DNA TGTGCCAGCAGCTTAGCGACAGGGGGCATCACTGAAGCTTTCTTT. This translates into CASSLATGGITEAFF.

The chain joins TRBV21-1 to TRBJ1-5. TRBV21-1 is a recognized pseudogene. CDR3 size: 18 residues. The chain's CDR3 is CASSTTFRDPLSNQPQHF. Written as DNA, the CDR3 is TGTGCCAGCAGCACGACTTTCCGGGATCCTCTCAGCAATCAGCCCCAGCATTTT.

The chain has TRBV6-5 and TRBJ2-2, with 7 bases lining up with TRBD1. Trimming cost V 6 bases and J 0 bases; bases outside gene matches: 4. The length of the CDR3 is 15 residues. Germline CDR1 reads MNHEY; CDR2 reads SVGAGI. This chain's CDR3 is CASRGTEPNTGELFF. DNA of the CDR3: TGTGCCAGCAGGGGGACAGAGCCGAACACCGGGGAGCTGTTTTTT.

This chain links TRBV6-5 with TRBJ2-4; D is perhaps TRBD2 (6 bases). The CDR3 is 12 residues long. Germline V gene lookup returns CDR1 MNHEY and CDR2 SVGAGI. Trimming stripped 7 bases from V and 4 bases from J, with 8 bases between. CDR3 sequence (DNA): TGTGCCAGCACCGGGGGTAAAAACATTCAGTACTTC. Translation: CASTGGKNIQYF.

This clone was observed once. The chain employs TRBV25-1 and TRBJ2-3, with TRBD1 as a possible D gene (5 bases). This CDR3 comprises 16 residues. Per germline, CDR1 MGHDK and CDR2 SYGVNS. Trimming pared 2 bases from V and 1 base from J, leaving 13 bases between. The CDR3 DNA sequence: TGTGCCAGCAGTGAACAGGGTGAGCTCCGCACAGATACGCAGTATTTT. It codes for CASSEQGELRTDTQYF. The full variable domain, its missing parts supplied by reference TRBV25-1 and TRBJ2-3, is EADIYQTPRYLVIGTGKKITLECSQTMGHDKMYWYQQDPGMELHLIHYSYGVNSTEKGDLSSESTVSRIRTEHFPLTLESARPSHTSQYLCASSEQGELRTDTQYFGPGTRLTVL.

The CDR3 is CASSSGLSPHEQYF. CDR3 nucleotides: TGTGCCAGCAGCTCGGGACTTTCCCCCCACGAGCAGTACTTC. This chain connects TRBV13 to TRBJ2-7, with D perhaps matching TRBD2 (6 bases). The V gene's germline CDR1 is PRHDT and CDR2 FYEKMQ (reference sequence). The CDR3 is 14 residues long. V was shortened by 4 bases and J by 5 bases, with 15 bases between the two germline ends.

This rearrangement joins TRBV2 to TRBJ2-7; the match to TRBD2 covers 10 bases. From germline, CDR1 is SNHLY and CDR2 FYNNEI. Unmatched junction bases numbered 11, after V lost 7 bases and J lost 5 bases. This CDR3 spans 15 amino acids. The CDR3 DNA reads as TGTGCCAGCACCTCTCCCAGTGGGACTAGCGACGAGCAGTACTTC. It is translated as CASTSPSGTSDEQYF. The entire variable domain, with the rest obtained from reference TRBV2 and TRBJ2-7, is as follows: EPEVTQTPSHQVTQMGQEVILRCVPISNHLYFYWYRQILGQKVEFLVSFYNNEISEKSEIFDDQFSVERPDGSNFTLKIRSTKLEDSAMYFCASTSPSGTSDEQYFGPGTRLTVT.

V and J are TRBV6-6 and TRBJ1-2; the match to TRBD1 covers 11 bases. The V and J ends lost 5 bases and 8 bases, in that order; junction bases with no gene match: 4. The CDR3 loop spans 13 amino acids. Per the germline V gene, CDR1 is MNHNY and CDR2 is SVGAGI (reference sequence). The CDR3 sequence: CASSRDRGNGYTF. CDR3 coding DNA: TGTGCCAGCAGTCGGGACAGGGGGAACGGCTACACCTTC.

This rearrangement joins TRBV7-9 to TRBJ2-7; maybe TRBD1 (7 bases). The germline V and J ends were trimmed by 2 bases and 4 bases, with 15 bases remaining between them. CDR3 length equals 15 residues. The germline V gene encodes CDR1 SEHNR and CDR2 FQNEAQ (reference sequence). The CDR3 protein is CASSLRRGVEYEQYF. The CDR3 nucleotides read TGTGCCAGCAGCTTACGCAGGGGGGTGGAGTACGAGCAGTACTTC.

The rearrangement links TRBV7-9 to TRBJ2-7; D might be TRBD2 (5 bases). V was cut by 4 bases and J by 2 bases, with 18 bases left in between. The CDR3 consists of 16 residues. Germline V gene lookup returns CDR1 SEHNR and CDR2 FQNEAQ (reference sequence). The chain's CDR3 is CASSSEASERPYEQYF. DNA for the CDR3: TGTGCCAGCAGCTCGGAGGCCTCGGAACGGCCCTACGAGCAGTACTTC.

The chain employs TRBV7-9 and TRBJ2-5; 7 bases are shared with TRBD2. Germline V gene data show CDR1 as SEHNR and CDR2 as FQNEAQ (reference sequence). This CDR3 is built from 14 residues. V lost 3 bases, J lost 5 bases, and 6 bases stayed unmatched. CDR3 amino acids: CASSFSSGSETQYF. As DNA, the CDR3 is TGTGCCAGCAGCTTCTCTAGCGGATCGGAGACCCAGTACTTC.

CDR3 in amino acids: CASSPTSLAEQFF. As DNA, the CDR3 is TGTGCCAGCTCGCCGACTAGTCTGGCTGAGCAGTTCTTC. V is TRBV18 and J is TRBJ2-1, with D perhaps TRBD2 (6 bases). The CDR3 spans 13 residues. Trimming left V 6 bases short and J 9 bases short, with 15 bases between. Germline loops: CDR1 KGHSH, CDR2 LQKENI.

This clone has only one observation. The genes are TRBV7-6 and TRBJ2-3, with a possible D match to TRBD2 (5 bases). The CDR3 has 14 amino acids. Between the trimmed V and J ends, which lost 3 bases and 0 bases, there was a span of 7 bases. The germline V gene has CDR1 SGHVS and CDR2 FNYEAQ. CDR3 DNA sequence: TGTGCCAGCAGCTTCTCGGGAAGCACAGATACGCAGTATTTT. Its protein is CASSFSGSTDTQYF. Supplemented by reference TRBV7-6 and TRBJ2-3, the full variable domain reads GAGVSQSPRYKVTKRGQDVALRCDPISGHVSLYWYRQALGQGPEFLTYFNYEAQQDKSGLPNDRFSAERPEGSISTLTIQRTEQRDSAMYRCASSFSGSTDTQYFGPGTRLTVL.

The rearrangement joins TRBV5-1 to TRBJ2-5; 7 positions match TRBD2. Trimming removed 1 base from V and 2 bases from J; junction bases left unmatched: 11. This CDR3 region has 17 residues. Germline V gene lookup returns CDR1 SGHRS and CDR2 YFSETQ. The DNA for the CDR3 is TGCGCCAGCAGCTTGAACGACAAGCGGGGTCTACAAGAGACCCAGTACTTC. Translated: CASSLNDKRGLQETQYF.

A single count supports this clone. The V gene is TRBV5-4, the J gene TRBJ2-2, with 7 nucleotides matching TRBD1. Germline CDR1 SGHNT, CDR2 YYREEE (reference sequence). V was clipped by 4 bases and J by 1 base; unmatched bases: 7. The CDR3 extends over 16 amino acids. The CDR3 is CASSAGTDLNTGELFF. DNA for the CDR3: TGTGCCAGCAGCGCAGGGACAGACCTGAACACCGGGGAGCTGTTTTTT.

The V and J genes are TRBV4-1 and TRBJ1-5, with TRBD1 as a possible D gene (5 bases). Per the germline V gene, CDR1 is MGHRA and CDR2 is YSYEKL. The CDR3 is made up of 15 amino acids. Trimming removed 0 bases at V and 4 bases at J, with 10 bases between. Written as DNA, the CDR3 is TGCGCCAGCAGCCAAGATGGCGGGGGTAATCAGCCCCAGCATTTT. Protein: CASSQDGGGNQPQHF.

In its sample, this clone was seen a few times. DNA of the CDR3: TGTGCCACCCGACGGGACTCCTACGAGCAGTACTTC. Protein product: CATRRDSYEQYF. The gene calls are TRBV6-5 and TRBJ2-7; D may be TRBD2 (5 bases). This CDR3 has 12 amino acids. The germline V gene encodes CDR1 MNHEY and CDR2 SVGAGI. The V and J ends lost 10 bases and 0 bases respectively, with 10 bases between them.

The CDR3 coding sequence is TGTGCCATCGGAGAGGGACAGGGGGGTGCCGGGGAGCTGTTTTTT. Its translation: CAIGEGQGGAGELFF. The chain joins TRBV10-3 to TRBJ2-2, with 11 bases that match TRBD1. V gave up 8 bases and J gave up 6 bases; unmatched junction bases: 8. CDR1 ENHRY and CDR2 SYGVKD come from the germline V gene. The CDR3 has 15 amino acids.

This clone was seen a handful of times. This chain links TRBV27 with TRBJ2-1, with TRBD2 identical over 11 bases. Looked up from germline, CDR1 is MNHEY and CDR2 is SMNVEV (reference sequence). V shed 2 bases and J 10 bases; nucleotides not matched to a gene: 4. The CDR3 spans 14 residues. DNA of the CDR3: TGTGCCAGCAGTTTAACTAGCGGGGGCGGGGAGCAGTTCTTC. It codes for CASSLTSGGGEQFF.

The chain has TRBV29-1 and TRBJ2-7; the match to TRBD1 covers 10 bases. CDR1 is SQVTM, CDR2 ANQGSEA, per germline. Trimming cost V 4 bases and J 2 bases; bases outside gene matches: 14. The CDR3 is 17 amino acids. In DNA form, the CDR3 reads TGCAGCGTTGTGGGTGACAGGGGGCCAGTTAATACCTACGAGCAGTACTTC. Translating it yields CSVVGDRGPVNTYEQYF.

V gene TRBV15 combines with J gene TRBJ2-3; D is undetermined. This CDR3 region has 16 residues. The V end was cut by 3 bases, the J end by 2 bases, with 15 bases between. Looked up from germline, CDR1 is LNHNV and CDR2 is YYDKDF (reference sequence). The CDR3 DNA reads TGTGCCACCAGCAGGAGCTCTTCGAGGCTCACAGATACGCAGTATTTT. Protein: CATSRSSSRLTDTQYF.

J is TRBJ2-3 and V is TRBV25-1; D is perhaps TRBD1 (6 bases). The CDR3 length is 15 residues. Per the germline V gene, CDR1 is MGHDK and CDR2 is SYGVNS. V was shortened by 4 bases and J by 0 bases, with 11 bases between the two germline ends. The CDR3 spells CASSVGQGSTDTQYF. CDR3 sequence (DNA): TGTGCCAGCAGTGTAGGGCAGGGGAGCACAGATACGCAGTATTTT.